This T cell receptor beta chain came from a study of blood T cell repertoires in COVID-19. Study details: COVID-19 samples, acute and convalescent, were from the United States, Italy and Spain.

The CDR3 has 18 residues. Original handling: Nucleated cell number was recorded as an estimate derived from reference gene primer amplification. Clones were read by immunoSEQ multiplex PCR, and TCRdb kept only the in-frame ones, dropping some. For V, J and clone size, that table is used; D and trimming come from the DNA. Here the sample spans around 220,000 clones, 88% being singletons. Residents of approximately 25 US areas, aged about 18 to 95 years, made up the participants. The sequence was collected from a woman in her forties or fifties with acute COVID-19. The sample was PBMCs or T cells enriched from blood (not recorded which). The gene calls are TRBV21-1 and TRBJ2-2; the table's D call of TRBD1 was not tested on the DNA. TRBV21-1 is marked as a pseudogene. The CDR3 loop is CASSKLANQASRTGELFF. In DNA form, the CDR3 reads TGTGCCAGCAGCAAACTGGCCAACCAGGCCTCTCGCACCGGGGAGCTGTTTTTT.